Listed here are 2 T cell receptor beta chains from one sample, sequenced in a study of T-cell memory formation after mild COVID-19. Each CDR3 protein is one row after TCRdb ran MiXCR on the 5' RACE reads. The sample yields about 90,000 distinct CDR3 sequences, approximately 16% seen once. The sample taken for sequencing was PBMCs or a T cell subset sorted from them (not recorded which). The receptor source for this set is a man younger than 35 who had mild COVID-19 (a few samples of this study predate the infection). Cell type and time point are not known.

The chain is built from TRBV27 and TRBJ1-4; 7 nucleotides agree with TRBD1. Germline V gene data show CDR1 as MNHEY and CDR2 as SMNVEV (reference sequence). V was clipped by 0 bases and J by 8 bases; unmatched bases: 6. The CDR3 is 15 amino acids. The CDR3 is CASSLSQGGFEKLFF. The CDR3 region has the DNA TGTGCCAGCAGTTTATCCCAGGGGGGATTCGAAAAACTGTTTTTT.

This clonotype was observed a handful of times. This chain connects TRBV27 to TRBJ2-7; 9 nucleotides match TRBD1. The CDR3 sequence is 14 residues long. With 6 bases clipped from V and 3 bases from J, the junction kept 6 bases outside the gene matches. Germline assignment: CDR1 MNHEY and CDR2 SMNVEV (reference sequence). The CDR3 loop is CASSMTGGGYEQYF. The DNA for the CDR3 is TGTGCCAGCAGCATGACAGGGGGAGGCTACGAGCAGTACTTC.